This T cell receptor beta chain comes out of a study of ipilimumab plus nivolumab after autologous stem cell transplantation. Measured with immunoSEQ multiplex PCR; TCRdb has only the in-frame clones, and not every one. The repertoire holds tens of thousands of clones, with about 86% as singletons. This clone was found once. This specimen consisted of PBMCs, obtained in a trial of ipilimumab plus nivolumab as post-transplant consolidation. The clonotype comes from a male donor with diffuse large B-cell lymphoma.

This CDR3 is CASISGGGLNTEAFF. Written as DNA, the CDR3 is TGTGCCAGCATCTCCGGGGGGGGACTGAACACTGAAGCTTTCTTT. This chain uses TRBV4-2 with TRBJ1-1; possible D gene TRBD1, 5 bases. Germline V gives CDR1 LGHNA, CDR2 YNFKEQ. The CDR3 extends over 15 amino acids. Trimming removed 7 bases from V and 0 bases from J, with 15 bases in between.